This T cell receptor (beta chain) was found in a study of shared clonotypes between healthy human individuals. This CDR3 is 14 amino acids long. Germline assignment: CDR1 MNHEY and CDR2 SMNVEV (reference sequence). V gave up 7 bases and J gave up 3 bases, with 13 bases separating them. Donors had no recently reported acute infections or vaccinations and were HIV-negative. The CD8 memory sample joined CD45RO+ cells and CCR7-negative CD45RA+ cells. Turning to this clone: Its target is not known.

The genomic DNA of each subset was split evenly across several immunoSEQ plates. TCRdb keeps only in-frame clones here, not all; method: immunoSEQ multiplex PCR. Of around 88,000 clones in the sample, around 68% are singletons; the top ten hold around half. Study-wide points: The study found lower generation probabilities in non-shared clonotypes than in those shared by all four donors.

The sample comprised memory CD8+ T cells sorted from blood. Indicated subset: CD45RO+ cells pooled with CCR7-negative TemRA cells. The TCR was taken from a man aged 25-45 years in good health. The chain links TRBV27 to TRBJ1-5; D possibly corresponds to TRBD1 (6 bases). For the CDR3, the DNA is TGTGCCAGCAAACCACAGGGTACCAATCAGCCCCAGCATTTT. This codes for CASKPQGTNQPQHF.